This is a list of T cell receptor beta chains from one sample in a study of blood T cell repertoires in COVID-19. TCRdb's table, derived via immunoSEQ multiplex PCR, lists solely in-frame clones and lacks some. The sample has 250,000 to 350,000 clones; roughly 90% are singletons. The source material was peripheral blood. The source of these receptors is a young woman with active or convalescent COVID-19. CDR3s include the opening cysteine and the closing phenylalanine or tryptophan. Each record gives: D gene, J gene, clone size, V gene, CDR3 protein, CDR3 DNA. A D gene is named only where the DNA matches it firmly. Only some rows state a clone size, as once, few, many or a class for expanded clones.

NA | TRBJ2-3 | NA | TRBV6-1 | CASSEANPGDGTDTQYF | TGTGCCAGCAGTGAAGCTAACCCCGGGGATGGCACAGATACGCAGTATTTT
NA | TRBJ1-1 | NA | TRBV6-5 | CASSYSAVNTEAFF | TGTGCCAGCAGTTACTCCGCAGTGAACACTGAAGCTTTCTTT
NA | TRBJ1-1 | NA | TRBV6-4 | CASSVYLDTEAFF | TGTGCCAGCAGTGTCTACCTGGACACTGAAGCTTTCTTT
TRBD1 | TRBJ1-1 | NA | TRBV9 | CASSATGQVNTEAFF | TGTGCCAGCAGCGCCACCGGACAGGTGAACACTGAAGCTTTCTTT
NA | TRBJ2-7 | once | TRBV3-1/TRBV3-2 | CATQVSRSYEQYF | TGTGCCACACAGGTTAGCCGTTCCTACGAGCAGTACTTC
NA | TRBJ1-2 | NA | TRBV2 | CASRGRSYGYTF | TGTGCCAGCAGGGGGCGCAGCTATGGCTACACCTTC
TRBD2 | TRBJ2-1 | NA | TRBV5-5 | CASSPSSGGYNEQFF | TGTGCCAGCAGCCCATCTAGCGGGGGTTACAATGAGCAGTTCTTC
NA | TRBJ2-3 | NA | TRBV9 | CASSSRAGAGNTDTQYF | TGTGCCAGCAGCTCCCGCGCTGGGGCGGGGAACACAGATACGCAGTATTTT
NA | TRBJ2-6 | NA | TRBV7-3 | CASSLNGDVLTF | TGTGCCAGCAGCTTAAACGGGGACGTCCTGACTTTC
NA | TRBJ1-2 | NA | TRBV10-1 | CASSGPQGAGYTF | TGCGCCAGCAGTGGCCCTCAGGGCGCTGGCTACACCTTC
TRBD1 | TRBJ1-2 | NA | TRBV6-5 | CASREGTASYGYTF | TGTGCCAGCCGGGAGGGGACAGCGAGCTATGGCTACACCTTC
TRBD1 | TRBJ1-2 | NA | TRBV5-4 | CASSFDRVYGYTF | TGTGCCAGCAGCTTCGACAGGGTCTATGGCTACACCTTC
NA | TRBJ2-3 | NA | TRBV24-1 | CATSVARESTDTQYF | TGTGCCACCAGTGTTGCCAGGGAATCCACAGATACGCAGTATTTT
NA | TRBJ2-3 | NA | TRBV25-1 | CASSEIEEWRDTQYF | TGTGCCAGCAGTGAGATAGAAGAGTGGAGGGATACGCAGTATTTT
TRBD2 | TRBJ2-5 | once | TRBV18 | CASSLGLAGETQYF | TGTGCCAGCTCCCTAGGACTAGCGGGGGAGACCCAGTACTTC
TRBD2 | TRBJ2-5 | NA | TRBV4-2 | CASSLGLAGAEETQYF | TGTGCCAGCAGCCTTGGACTAGCGGGGGCGGAAGAGACCCAGTACTTC
TRBD2 | TRBJ2-1 | NA | TRBV27 | CASSFGLVSYNEQFF | TGTGCCAGCAGTTTCGGACTAGTCTCCTACAATGAGCAGTTCTTC
TRBD1 | TRBJ1-3 | NA | TRBV4-3 | CASSPGTGSVTIYF | TGCGCCAGCAGCCCTGGGACAGGGTCAGTCACCATATATTTT
TRBD2 | TRBJ2-3 | NA | TRBV6-1 | CASSELRRSSGGLDTQYF | TGTGCCAGCAGTGAACTTCGTCGGAGTAGCGGGGGACTAGATACGCAGTATTTT
TRBD2 | TRBJ2-7 | NA | TRBV7-2 | CASRLGGLAGKQYF | TGTGCCAGCAGGCTGGGCGGGCTAGCGGGGAAGCAGTACTTC
NA | TRBJ2-3 | NA | TRBV3-1/TRBV3-2 | CASSHSSEVVTHTQYF | TGTGCCAGCAGCCATTCTTCAGAGGTTGTCACTCATACGCAGTATTTT
NA | TRBJ1-1 | NA | TRBV3-1/TRBV3-2 | CASSRTTLNTEAFF | TGTGCCAGCAGCCGAACGACACTGAACACTGAAGCTTTCTTT
NA | TRBJ1-1 | few | TRBV7-2 | CASSLVRQGPLGNTEAFF | TGTGCCAGCAGCTTAGTTCGTCAGGGCCCGTTGGGGAACACTGAAGCTTTCTTT
NA | TRBJ1-5 | NA | TRBV2 | CASKRTEHSNQPQHF | TGTGCCAGCAAGCGGACAGAACATAGCAATCAGCCCCAGCATTTT
TRBD1 | TRBJ2-5 | few | TRBV7-6 | CASSSWTGGQETQYF | TGTGCCAGCAGCTCCTGGACAGGGGGTCAAGAGACCCAGTACTTC
TRBD2 | TRBJ2-1 | NA | TRBV2 | CASSLGGRGGSAYNEQFF | TGTGCCAGCAGTTTAGGAGGGCGGGGGGGCTCAGCCTACAATGAGCAGTTCTTC
NA | TRBJ2-3 | NA | TRBV7-2 | CASSLRRGGHPRSTDTQYF | TGTGCCAGCAGCTTAAGAAGAGGCGGCCACCCCAGAAGCACAGATACGCAGTATTTT
NA | TRBJ1-1 | NA | TRBV7-9 | CASSPGAEAFF | TGTGCCAGCAGCCCCGGGGCTGAAGCTTTCTTT